This T cell receptor (beta chain) was profiled in a study of blood T cells in healthy people across ages. Germline lookup yields CDR1 KGHDR and CDR2 SFDVKD. CDR3 length: 14 residues. The V segment lost 12 bases and the J segment 8 bases; nucleotides outside the gene matches: 14. This clonotype was counted between two and nine times. Primed by a sample-barcoded 5' primer and a J-beta primer mix, a second PCR proceeded for roughly 7 to 12 cycles. TCRdb re-called the 5' RACE reads with MiXCR, one entry per CDR3 protein. The repertoire holds 550,000 to 600,000 distinct CDR3 sequences, with more than 45% as singletons.

What was sequenced was blood. The chain couples TRBV24-1 to TRBJ2-1; TRBD1 agrees at 8 bases. The source is a man older than 75 in good health. CDR3 sequence (DNA): TGTGCCGCCTCGAGCGGACAGGGAATTTATGAGCAGTTCTTC. As protein: CAASSGQGIYEQFF.